This TCR beta chain was obtained from a study of T cell changes during pregnancy in multiple sclerosis. Germline assignment: CDR1 PRHDT and CDR2 FYEKMQ (reference sequence). V was shortened by 5 bases and J by 4 bases, with 11 bases between the two germline ends. The CDR3 totals 13 residues. TCRdb keeps only in-frame clones here, not all; method: immunoSEQ multiplex PCR. The sample lists 45,000 to 70,000 clones, about 93% occurring once. The gene calls are TRBV13 and TRBJ2-5; a possible D gene is TRBD2 (5 bases). Sample: peripheral blood, taken in the third trimester of pregnancy. This receptor was identified in a female donor in good health, enrolled as a control in a pregnancy study. Written as DNA, the CDR3 is TGTGCCAGCAGCGGACTCCCGGGAGAGACCCAGTACTTC. Protein: CASSGLPGETQYF.